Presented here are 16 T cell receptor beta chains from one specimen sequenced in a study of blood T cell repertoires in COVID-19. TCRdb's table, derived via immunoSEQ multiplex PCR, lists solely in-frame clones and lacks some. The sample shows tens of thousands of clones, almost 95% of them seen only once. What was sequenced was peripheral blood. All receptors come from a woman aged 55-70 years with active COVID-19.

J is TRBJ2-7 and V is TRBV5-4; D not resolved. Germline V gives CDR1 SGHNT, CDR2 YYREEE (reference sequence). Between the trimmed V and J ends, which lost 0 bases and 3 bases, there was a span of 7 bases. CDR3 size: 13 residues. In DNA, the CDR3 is TGTGCCAGCAGCTTGGACACAAGCTACGAGCAGTACTTC. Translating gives CASSLDTSYEQYF.

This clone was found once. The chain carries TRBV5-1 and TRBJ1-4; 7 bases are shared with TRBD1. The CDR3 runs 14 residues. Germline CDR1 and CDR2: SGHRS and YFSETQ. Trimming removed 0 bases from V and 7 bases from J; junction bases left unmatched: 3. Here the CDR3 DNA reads TGCGCCAGCAGCTTGGGACAGGGACCTGAAAAACTGTTTTTT. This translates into CASSLGQGPEKLFF.

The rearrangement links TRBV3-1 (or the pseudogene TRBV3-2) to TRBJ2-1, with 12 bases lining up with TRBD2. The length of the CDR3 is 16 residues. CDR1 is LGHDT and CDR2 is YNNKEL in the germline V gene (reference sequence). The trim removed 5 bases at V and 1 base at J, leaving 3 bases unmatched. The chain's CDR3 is CASSSTSGGSYNEQFF. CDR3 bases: TGTGCCAGCAGCTCGACTAGCGGGGGATCCTACAATGAGCAGTTCTTC.

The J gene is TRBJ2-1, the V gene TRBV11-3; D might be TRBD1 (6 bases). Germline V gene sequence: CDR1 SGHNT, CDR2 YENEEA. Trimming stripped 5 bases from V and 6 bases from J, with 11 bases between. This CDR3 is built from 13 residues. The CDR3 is CASSPGQRNEQFF. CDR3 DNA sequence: TGTGCCAGCAGCCCAGGACAGCGCAATGAGCAGTTCTTC.

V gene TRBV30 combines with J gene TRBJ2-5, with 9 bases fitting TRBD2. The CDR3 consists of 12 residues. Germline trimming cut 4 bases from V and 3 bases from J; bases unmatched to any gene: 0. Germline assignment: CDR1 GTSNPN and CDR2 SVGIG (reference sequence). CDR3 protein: CAWTSGEETQYF. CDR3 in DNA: TGTGCCTGGACTAGCGGGGAAGAGACCCAGTACTTC.

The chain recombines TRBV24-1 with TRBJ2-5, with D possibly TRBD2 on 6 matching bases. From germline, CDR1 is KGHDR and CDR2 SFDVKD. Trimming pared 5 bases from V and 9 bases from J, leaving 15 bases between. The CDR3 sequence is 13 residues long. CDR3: CATSVPWGEAQYF. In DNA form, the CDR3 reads TGTGCCACCAGTGTCCCTTGGGGGGAGGCCCAGTACTTC.

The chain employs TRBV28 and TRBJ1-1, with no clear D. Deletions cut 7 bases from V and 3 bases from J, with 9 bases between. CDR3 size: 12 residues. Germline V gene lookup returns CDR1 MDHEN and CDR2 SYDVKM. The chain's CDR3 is CASMARDTEAFF. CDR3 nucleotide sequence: TGTGCCAGCATGGCGCGGGACACTGAAGCTTTCTTT.

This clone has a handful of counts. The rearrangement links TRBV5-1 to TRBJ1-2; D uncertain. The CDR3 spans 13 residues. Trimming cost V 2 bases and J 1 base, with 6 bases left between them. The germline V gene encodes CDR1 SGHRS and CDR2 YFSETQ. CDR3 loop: CASSLQFNYGYTF. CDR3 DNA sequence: TGCGCCAGCAGCTTACAGTTTAACTATGGCTACACCTTC.

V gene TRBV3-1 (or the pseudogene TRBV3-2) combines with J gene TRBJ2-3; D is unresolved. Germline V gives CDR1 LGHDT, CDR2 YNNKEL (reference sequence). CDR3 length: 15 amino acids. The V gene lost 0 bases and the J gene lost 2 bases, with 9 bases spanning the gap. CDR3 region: CASSQDPVYTDTQYF. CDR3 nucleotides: TGTGCCAGCAGCCAAGATCCGGTATACACAGATACGCAGTATTTT.

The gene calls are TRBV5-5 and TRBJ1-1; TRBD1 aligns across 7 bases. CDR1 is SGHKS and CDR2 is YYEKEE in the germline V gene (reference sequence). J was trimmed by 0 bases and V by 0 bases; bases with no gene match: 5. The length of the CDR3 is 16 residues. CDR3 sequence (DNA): TGTGCCAGCAGCTTGGAAGGGGGCAGTCTGAACACTGAAGCTTTCTTT. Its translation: CASSLEGGSLNTEAFF.

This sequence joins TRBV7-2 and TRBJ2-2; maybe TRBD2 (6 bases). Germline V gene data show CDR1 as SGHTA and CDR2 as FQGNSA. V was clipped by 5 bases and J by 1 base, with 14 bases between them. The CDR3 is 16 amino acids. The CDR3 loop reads CASSPGWRENTGELFF. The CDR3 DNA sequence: TGTGCCAGCAGCCCAGGGTGGAGGGAGAACACCGGGGAGCTGTTTTTT.

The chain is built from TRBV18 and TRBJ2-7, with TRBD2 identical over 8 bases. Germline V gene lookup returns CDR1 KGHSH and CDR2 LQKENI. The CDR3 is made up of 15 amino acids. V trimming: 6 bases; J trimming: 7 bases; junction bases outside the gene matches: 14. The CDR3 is CASSSVFGGAREQYF. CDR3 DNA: TGTGCCAGCTCGAGTGTCTTCGGGGGGGCACGGGAGCAGTACTTC.

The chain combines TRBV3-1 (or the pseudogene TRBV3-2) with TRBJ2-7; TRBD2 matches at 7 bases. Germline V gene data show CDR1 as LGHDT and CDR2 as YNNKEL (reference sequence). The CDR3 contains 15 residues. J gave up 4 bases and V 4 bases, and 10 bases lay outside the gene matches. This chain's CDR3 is CASSRTAGAGYEQYF. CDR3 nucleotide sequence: TGTGCCAGCAGCCGGACGGCGGGAGCGGGGTACGAGCAGTACTTC.

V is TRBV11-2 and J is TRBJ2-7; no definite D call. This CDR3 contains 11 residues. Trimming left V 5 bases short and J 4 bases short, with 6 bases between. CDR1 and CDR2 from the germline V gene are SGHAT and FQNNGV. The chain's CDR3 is CASSRNYEQYF. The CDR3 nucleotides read TGTGCCAGCAGCCGTAATTACGAGCAGTACTTC.

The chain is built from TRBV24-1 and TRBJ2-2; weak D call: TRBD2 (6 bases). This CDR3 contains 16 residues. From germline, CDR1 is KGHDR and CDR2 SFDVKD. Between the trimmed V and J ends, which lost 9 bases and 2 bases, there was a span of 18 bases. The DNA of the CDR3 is TGTGCCACCTCCCCCCCGGGACTCCCAAACACCGGGGAGCTGTTTTTT. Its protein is CATSPPGLPNTGELFF.

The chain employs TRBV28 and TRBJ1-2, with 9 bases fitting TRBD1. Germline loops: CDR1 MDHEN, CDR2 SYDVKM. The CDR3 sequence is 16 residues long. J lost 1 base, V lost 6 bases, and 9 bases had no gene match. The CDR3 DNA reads TGTGCCAGCAGATTTACAGGGGGCGCGAATAACTATGGCTACACCTTC. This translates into CASRFTGGANNYGYTF.